This T cell receptor (beta chain) was profiled in a study of T cell responses to AZD1222 COVID-19 vaccine. Study-level points and caveats: White British ancestry dominated among donors, who included more females, and clonal diversity was possibly underestimated. Among AZD1222 vaccinees, only six were seropositive at baseline.

Data came from immunoSEQ multiplex PCR; TCRdb stores just in-frame clones and leaves some out. The table lists some 170,000 clones, approximately 89% of them singletons. A word on this clone: Its antigen is undetermined.

The specimen was peripheral blood, collected 28 days after the second AZD1222 dose. The clonotype comes from an adult who received the AZD1222 COVID-19 vaccine.

The CDR3 DNA sequence: TGTGCCAGCAGCGTACGACAGGGGGCTTCAGATACGCAGTATTTT. Its protein is CASSVRQGASDTQYF. The chain couples TRBV9 to TRBJ2-3; 10 positions match TRBD1. Germline CDR1 and CDR2: SGDLS and YYNGEE. The CDR3 runs to 15 residues. With 1 base clipped from V and 4 bases from J, the junction kept 3 bases outside the gene matches.